Presented here are 26 T cell receptor beta chains from one specimen sequenced in a study of blood T cell repertoires in COVID-19. TCRdb keeps only in-frame clones here, not all; method: immunoSEQ multiplex PCR. The table shows approximately 170,000 clones, with around nine tenths occurring only once. Sequenced: peripheral blood. The source is a man younger than 45 with acute or convalescent COVID-19.

The gene calls are TRBV28 and TRBJ1-3; TRBD1 is a possible D gene (6 bases). Trimming removed 6 bases at V and 3 bases at J, with 18 bases between. This CDR3 comprises 16 residues. Germline-derived CDR1 and CDR2 are MDHEN and SYDVKM. CDR3: CASRRKDSIDGNTIYF. For the CDR3, the DNA is TGTGCCAGCAGGAGAAAGGACAGTATCGATGGAAACACCATATATTTT.

The chain recombines TRBV6-5 with TRBJ2-2, with a possible D match to TRBD2 (5 bases). Germline V gene sequence: CDR1 MNHEY, CDR2 SVGAGI. Trimming shortened V by 6 bases and J by 0 bases, and 11 bases separated the two germline ends. The CDR3 loop spans 15 amino acids. The CDR3 coding sequence is TGTGCCAGCAGCAATGGACTGACGAACACCGGGGAGCTGTTTTTT. This translates into CASSNGLTNTGELFF.

This rearrangement joins TRBV19 to TRBJ1-5, with D possibly TRBD1 on 5 matching bases. The V end was cut by 2 bases, the J end by 2 bases, with 10 bases between. Germline loops: CDR1 LNHDA, CDR2 SQIVND (reference sequence). The CDR3 runs to 15 residues. The CDR3 DNA sequence: TGTGCCAGTAGTATAAATGGAGGGGGCAATCAGCCCCAGCATTTT. Its protein product is CASSINGGGNQPQHF. Variable domain in full (rest from reference TRBV19 and TRBJ1-5): DGGITQSPKYLFRKEGQNVTLSCEQNLNHDAMYWYRQDPGQGLRLIYYSQIVNDFQKGDIAEGYSVSREKKESFPLTVTSAQKNPTAFYLCASSINGGGNQPQHFGDGTRLSIL.

The chain employs TRBV7-6 and TRBJ2-1; 7 bases map to TRBD1. J lost 4 bases, V lost 2 bases, and 5 bases had no gene match. Germline V CDR1 and CDR2: SGHVS, FNYEAQ. The CDR3 is made up of 15 amino acids. CDR3 region: CASSLSGQVYNEQFF. CDR3 DNA: TGTGCCAGCAGCTTATCCGGACAGGTGTACAATGAGCAGTTCTTC.

V gene TRBV30 combines with J gene TRBJ2-7, with 10 bases matching TRBD1. CDR3 length equals 15 residues. Germline loops: CDR1 GTSNPN, CDR2 SVGIG (reference sequence). After removal of 2 bases from V and 2 bases from J, the junction contained 6 bases not matched to a gene. CDR3 residues: CAWSSGTGVAYEQYF. As DNA, the CDR3 is TGTGCCTGGAGTTCGGGGACAGGGGTAGCCTACGAGCAGTACTTC.

This clone showed up just a few times. The chain has TRBV30 and TRBJ2-3; 7 bases align to TRBD2. With 5 bases clipped from V and 3 bases from J, the junction kept 11 bases outside the gene matches. The CDR3 has 15 residues. Germline V gene data show CDR1 as GTSNPN and CDR2 as SVGIG (reference sequence). Written as DNA, the CDR3 is TGTGCCTGGTCTCAGGGCGGGAGAGGAACAGATACGCAGTATTTT. Translated, it gives CAWSQGGRGTDTQYF.

The chain links TRBV5-4 to TRBJ1-1; 8 bases agree with TRBD1. The CDR3 runs to 14 residues. Germline V gene lookup returns CDR1 SGHNT and CDR2 YYREEE (reference sequence). V was clipped by 4 bases and J by 4 bases; unmatched bases: 6. CDR3 residues: CASSPDRGSTEAFF. DNA for the CDR3: TGTGCCAGCAGCCCCGACAGGGGAAGCACTGAAGCTTTCTTT.

The V gene is TRBV4-1, the J gene TRBJ2-5; D gene ambiguous. CDR1 is MGHRA, CDR2 YSYEKL, per germline. The CDR3 has 13 residues. V gave up 1 base and J gave up 5 bases, with 8 bases separating them. CDR3 in amino acids: CASSQVFGETQYF. The DNA of the CDR3 is TGCGCCAGCAGCCAAGTGTTTGGCGAGACCCAGTACTTC.

The chain carries TRBV30 and TRBJ2-7; perhaps TRBD2 as D (5 bases). CDR3 size: 15 residues. Per germline, CDR1 GTSNPN and CDR2 SVGIG (reference sequence). V was clipped by 2 bases and J by 5 bases, with 19 bases between them. This CDR3 is CAWSKEPGVRNEQYF. For the CDR3, the DNA is TGTGCCTGGAGTAAAGAGCCCGGGGTAAGGAACGAGCAGTACTTC.

This chain uses TRBV19 with TRBJ1-2; D not resolved. This CDR3 has 14 amino acids. V was clipped by 4 bases and J by 7 bases, with 16 bases between them. The germline V gene encodes CDR1 LNHDA and CDR2 SQIVND (reference sequence). CDR3 region: CASSKARWIGGYTF. CDR3 in DNA: TGTGCCAGTAGTAAGGCCAGGTGGATTGGTGGCTACACCTTC. Full variable domain (remainder filled in from reference TRBV19 and TRBJ1-2): DGGITQSPKYLFRKEGQNVTLSCEQNLNHDAMYWYRQDPGQGLRLIYYSQIVNDFQKGDIAEGYSVSREKKESFPLTVTSAQKNPTAFYLCASSKARWIGGYTFGSGTRLTVV.

J is TRBJ2-3 and V is TRBV5-1; TRBD2 agrees at 9 bases. Germline CDR1 is SGHRS and CDR2 is YFSETQ. Trimming cost V 6 bases and J 4 bases; bases outside gene matches: 6. There are 14 residues in the CDR3. CDR3 residues: CASTGLAGADTQYF. CDR3 nucleotides: TGCGCCAGCACGGGACTAGCCGGGGCAGATACGCAGTATTTT.

The rearrangement uses TRBV4-1 and TRBJ2-1; D unresolved. Trimming removed 0 bases at V and 4 bases at J, with 10 bases between. This CDR3 is 15 amino acids long. CDR1 and CDR2 (germline): MGHRA, YSYEKL. In DNA, the CDR3 is TGCGCCAGCAGCCAAGATGATAGCACGTACAATGAGCAGTTCTTC. Residues: CASSQDDSTYNEQFF.

The chain links TRBV3-1 (or the pseudogene TRBV3-2) to TRBJ2-2; tentatively, D is TRBD1 (5 bases). V was cut by 4 bases and J by 4 bases, with 13 bases left in between. The CDR3 is made up of 15 amino acids. In germline, CDR1 is LGHDT, CDR2 YNNKEL (reference sequence). The CDR3 bases are TGTGCCAGCAGCCTCGGACATCTATCCACCGGGGAGCTGTTTTTT. Its protein product is CASSLGHLSTGELFF.

The rearrangement links TRBV5-5 to TRBJ2-7; no definite D call. Trimming left V 0 bases short and J 2 bases short, with 15 bases between. CDR1 is SGHKS, CDR2 YYEKEE, per germline (reference sequence). The CDR3 runs 16 residues. Here the CDR3 reads CASSLGLAVDPYEQYF. CDR3 coding DNA: TGTGCCAGCAGCTTGGGGTTGGCGGTGGATCCCTACGAGCAGTACTTC.

This clone was counted only a few times. The chain is built from TRBV19 and TRBJ1-5; TRBD1 might be the D (5 bases). Trimming took off 1 base at V and 13 bases at J, with 11 bases between the two ends. This CDR3 is built from 12 residues. The V gene's germline CDR1 is LNHDA and CDR2 SQIVND (reference sequence). CDR3 residues: CASSIARGVQHF. The CDR3 nucleotides are TGTGCCAGTAGTATAGCCCGGGGGGTTCAGCATTTT. The entire variable domain, with the rest obtained from reference TRBV19 and TRBJ1-5, is as follows: DGGITQSPKYLFRKEGQNVTLSCEQNLNHDAMYWYRQDPGQGLRLIYYSQIVNDFQKGDIAEGYSVSREKKESFPLTVTSAQKNPTAFYLCASSIARGVQHFGDGTRLSIL.

The chain combines TRBV19 with TRBJ1-3, with D possibly being TRBD1 (5 bases). The CDR3 spans 18 residues. The germline V and J ends were trimmed by 6 bases and 1 base, with 22 bases remaining between them. The germline gives CDR1 LNHDA, CDR2 SQIVND (reference sequence). DNA for the CDR3: TGTGCCAGTAGCGGAGGGACGGCGACTCCGTATTCTGGAAACACCATATATTTT. Protein sequence: CASSGGTATPYSGNTIYF.

V and J are TRBV12-3 or TRBV12-4 and TRBJ2-5; a possible D gene is TRBD1 (6 bases). The ends were cut back, 6 bases at V and 1 base at J, with 9 bases in the middle. The CDR3 is made up of 13 amino acids. The chain's CDR3 is CASRSDSQETQYF. CDR3 DNA sequence: TGTGCCAGCAGGTCGGACAGCCAAGAGACCCAGTACTTC.

The rearrangement uses TRBV5-4 and TRBJ2-6, with 7 bases aligning to TRBD1. The CDR3 has 12 residues. Germline V gene sequence: CDR1 SGHNT, CDR2 YYREEE (reference sequence). V was clipped by 0 bases and J by 16 bases; unmatched bases: 4. CDR3 loop: CASSLEDRLLTF. The CDR3, as DNA: TGTGCCAGCAGCTTGGAGGACAGGCTACTGACTTTC. The full variable domain, its missing parts supplied by reference TRBV5-4 and TRBJ2-6, is ETGVTQSPTHLIKTRGQQVTLRCSSQSGHNTVSWYQQALGQGPQFIFQYYREEENGRGNFPPRFSGLQFPNYSSELNVNALELDDSALYLCASSLEDRLLTFGAGSRLTVL.

This clone was recorded a few times. This rearrangement joins TRBV4-1 to TRBJ2-1; 7 bases fit TRBD1. V dropped 0 bases and J dropped 5; count of bases not matched to a gene: 7. Per germline, CDR1 MGHRA and CDR2 YSYEKL. The CDR3 runs 16 residues. The CDR3 here is CASSQDLYRGDNEQFF. The CDR3 nucleotides read TGCGCCAGCAGCCAAGATCTGTACAGGGGAGACAATGAGCAGTTCTTC.

The chain couples TRBV5-5 to TRBJ2-3; 7 bases match TRBD2. From germline, CDR1 is SGHKS and CDR2 YYEKEE (reference sequence). This CDR3 comprises 16 residues. Unmatched junction bases numbered 10, after V lost 4 bases and J lost 2 bases. This chain's CDR3 is CASSGRDGRTTDTQYF. As DNA, the CDR3 is TGTGCCAGCAGCGGGAGGGACGGCCGGACCACAGATACGCAGTATTTT.

J is TRBJ1-5 and V is TRBV28; D not certain. Trimming took off 6 bases at V and 11 bases at J, with 14 bases between the two ends. The CDR3 runs to 12 residues. Germline assignment: CDR1 MDHEN and CDR2 SYDVKM. CDR3 DNA: TGTGCCAGCAGACAGACCCGGAGGACCCAGCATTTT. Its translation: CASRQTRRTQHF.

This clone was seen a single time. The chain is built from TRBV20-1 and TRBJ1-1; D not resolved. The germline V and J ends were trimmed by 3 bases and 4 bases, with 12 bases remaining between them. The CDR3 is made up of 13 amino acids. Per germline, CDR1 DFQATT and CDR2 SNEGSKA (reference sequence). The CDR3 nucleotides read TGCAGTGCTAGTGAGGCGGTTGGCACTGAAGCTTTCTTT. It codes for CSASEAVGTEAFF.

This clone was seen more than once but under ten times. V is TRBV10-1 and J is TRBJ1-1; D unresolved. Germline lookup yields CDR1 WNHNN and CDR2 SYGVQD (reference sequence). The V gene lost 4 bases and the J gene lost 1 base, with 7 bases spanning the gap. The CDR3 runs to 13 residues. CDR3 sequence reads: CASSVAENTEAFF. CDR3 sequence (DNA): TGCGCCAGCAGTGTCGCAGAGAACACTGAAGCTTTCTTT.

The rearrangement links TRBV5-6 to TRBJ1-2, with D hard to call. Deletions cut 0 bases from V and 5 bases from J, with 5 bases between. This CDR3 comprises 12 residues. The V gene's germline CDR1 is SGHDT and CDR2 YYEEEE. CDR3 in DNA: TGTGCCAGCAGCTTGGACGGGTATGGCTACACCTTC. Its translation is CASSLDGYGYTF.

This clone has a handful of counts. The chain uses TRBV30 and TRBJ1-2; possible D gene TRBD1, 6 bases. This CDR3 spans 15 amino acids. Germline V gene data show CDR1 as GTSNPN and CDR2 as SVGIG (reference sequence). The V end lost 0 bases, the J end lost 3 bases, and 14 bases lay between the germline ends. In DNA form, the CDR3 reads TGTGCCTGGAGTGTACCAGGGGCCCTATACTATGGCTACACCTTC. It specifies CAWSVPGALYYGYTF.

V and J are TRBV15 and TRBJ1-5, with D possibly TRBD1 on 6 matching bases. This CDR3 contains 17 residues. The V and J ends lost 1 base and 0 bases respectively, with 13 bases between them. Per germline, CDR1 LNHNV and CDR2 YYDKDF (reference sequence). The CDR3 DNA is TGTGCCACCAGCAGAGCGGGGGGCGGTACTAGCAATCAGCCCCAGCATTTT. Its translation is CATSRAGGGTSNQPQHF.